This record concerns one T cell receptor (beta chain) sequence. The antigen remains unidentified. This CDR3 has 14 residues. Trimming pared 3 bases from V and 11 bases from J, leaving 20 bases between. CDR1 is SGDLS and CDR2 is YYNGEE in the germline V gene. This specimen belongs to a study of cytomegalovirus exposure and HLA in healthy donors. About the study: HLA-typed donors were the source of about 85 million unique TCRs, which an early data release held. Study results and caveats: Within an earlier analysis, most TCR beta V segments proved productive either about 87% or about 30% of the time. Common viral pathogens seemed, in a later analysis, to connect with several of the most significant clusters. Analysis performed later found roughly 18,000 TCR beta sequences associated with HLA alleles at 0.05 false discovery rate.

The primer mix had 60 Vbeta and 13 Jbeta primers. Assay: immunoSEQ multiplex PCR; the TCRdb copy retains only in-frame clones and omits some. The data show 130,000 or so clones, with around 83% seen just once and 2.5% to 3% held by the top ten. Sample: PBMCs. This TCR was sampled from a woman aged 18 to 35 in good health and CMV-seropositive. The chain joins TRBV9 to TRBJ2-5; a weak D match, TRBD1 (5 bases). The DNA for the CDR3 is TGTGCCAGCAGCGGGGGCCCCATCGGTGGAGAGCAGTACTTC. This encodes CASSGGPIGGEQYF.